The sequence of this T cell receptor (beta chain) was determined in a study of T cell changes during pregnancy in multiple sclerosis. Profiled with immunoSEQ multiplex PCR; TCRdb holds only in-frame clones, not every one. The repertoire holds some 97,000 clones, with 90% to 95% as singletons. CDR3 length: 13 amino acids. V was clipped by 7 bases and J by 5 bases, with 16 bases between them. Germline V gene data show CDR1 as SQVTM and CDR2 as ANQGSEA. This rearrangement joins TRBV29-1 to TRBJ2-3; D is perhaps TRBD1 (5 bases). The receptor's source is a female donor with multiple sclerosis, enrolled in a pregnancy study. The starting material was peripheral blood, obtained before pregnancy. CDR3 region: CSEVGAFGDTQYF. CDR3 nucleotide sequence: TGCAGCGAGGTTGGGGCCTTTGGAGATACGCAGTATTTT.